One sample yielded the 6 T cell receptor beta chains listed below, sequenced in a study of CD8+ T cells in alopecia areata (dated by TCRdb to 2017 to 2018). The treatment or condition label for this specimen denotes: oral pan-JAK inhibitor, 5-10 mg twice daily. Libraries were prepared through the immunoSEQ multiplex PCR assay. RNA was extracted from all samples and reverse transcribed into cDNA, which served as template for TCR sequencing. In TCRdb, the immuneACCESS table is reduced to in-frame sequences with V and J assigned. These tables do not hold every clone; where another copy was compared, an unresolved V gene accounts for under half, and the others remain unexplained. A total of about 64,000 clones appear in this sample, just over 45% of them only once. The top ten hold about a fifth of the sample. Specimen: CD8+ T cells sorted from blood, collected between weeks 36 and 40, from a patient treated with tofacitinib. These receptors all stem from a human donor with alopecia areata.

The chain uses TRBV4-1 and TRBJ1-1, with D perhaps TRBD1 (6 bases). The length of the CDR3 is 17 residues. The V gene lost 1 base and the J gene lost 4 bases, with 19 bases spanning the gap. CDR1 and CDR2 (germline): MGHRA, YSYEKL. In DNA, the CDR3 is TGCGCCAGCAGCCAAGTTCTCCCGGGACACCGGAGCACTGAAGCTTTCTTT. As protein: CASSQVLPGHRSTEAFF.

The sample holds a few counts of this clone. The chain joins TRBV29-1 to TRBJ2-6; TRBD1 agrees at 7 bases. Germline V gives CDR1 SQVTM, CDR2 ANQGSEA. V trimming: 4 bases; J trimming: 4 bases; junction bases outside the gene matches: 10. CDR3 length equals 16 residues. CDR3 nucleotide sequence: TGCAGCGTTGTAGACAGGGATCGTGCCGGGGCCAACGTCCTGACTTTC. It is translated as CSVVDRDRAGANVLTF.

The chain carries TRBV5-6 and TRBJ2-1, with no clear D. The CDR3 has 16 residues. Trimming removed 2 bases from V and 0 bases from J, with 12 bases in between. Germline assignment: CDR1 SGHDT and CDR2 YYEEEE. CDR3 protein: CASSFVTASSYNEQFF. The CDR3 DNA reads TGTGCCAGCAGCTTTGTGACGGCGAGCTCCTACAATGAGCAGTTCTTC.

This clone was seen a handful of times. This chain joins TRBV28 and TRBJ2-5, with 9 bases lining up with TRBD2. Per the germline V gene, CDR1 is MDHEN and CDR2 is SYDVKM. CDR3 length: 16 amino acids. Trimming took 3 bases from V and 1 from J; bases not matched to a gene: 6. CDR3 bases: TGTGCCAGCAGTTTCCTCCTAGCGGGACTCCAAGAGACCCAGTACTTC. This gives the protein CASSFLLAGLQETQYF.

The chain joins TRBV28 to TRBJ2-1, with 9 bases aligning to TRBD2. J was trimmed by 10 bases and V by 5 bases; bases with no gene match: 12. Germline V gene lookup returns CDR1 MDHEN and CDR2 SYDVKM. This CDR3 region has 15 residues. Here the CDR3 reads CASSPLAGGPGEQFF. In DNA, the CDR3 is TGTGCCAGCAGTCCCCTGGCGGGAGGGCCGGGAGAGCAGTTCTTC.

This rearrangement joins TRBV4-3 to TRBJ1-2; D unclear. Trimming cost V 0 bases and J 6 bases, with 17 bases left between them. Germline loops: CDR1 LGHNA, CDR2 YSLEER. The CDR3 sequence is 16 residues long. The CDR3 loop is CASSQDSTANTHGYTF. The CDR3 DNA sequence: TGCGCCAGCAGCCAAGATTCTACCGCGAATACCCATGGCTACACCTTC.